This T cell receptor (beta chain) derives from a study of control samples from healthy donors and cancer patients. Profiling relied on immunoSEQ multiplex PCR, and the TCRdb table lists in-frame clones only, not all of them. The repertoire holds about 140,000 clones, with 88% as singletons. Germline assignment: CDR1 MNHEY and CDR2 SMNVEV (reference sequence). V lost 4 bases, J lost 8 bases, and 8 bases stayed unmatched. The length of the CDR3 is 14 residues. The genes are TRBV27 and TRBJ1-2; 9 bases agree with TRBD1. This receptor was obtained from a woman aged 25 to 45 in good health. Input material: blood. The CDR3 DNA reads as TGTGCCAGCAGTTCCCGGGGACAGGGAGTAGGCTACACCTTC. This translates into CASSSRGQGVGYTF.